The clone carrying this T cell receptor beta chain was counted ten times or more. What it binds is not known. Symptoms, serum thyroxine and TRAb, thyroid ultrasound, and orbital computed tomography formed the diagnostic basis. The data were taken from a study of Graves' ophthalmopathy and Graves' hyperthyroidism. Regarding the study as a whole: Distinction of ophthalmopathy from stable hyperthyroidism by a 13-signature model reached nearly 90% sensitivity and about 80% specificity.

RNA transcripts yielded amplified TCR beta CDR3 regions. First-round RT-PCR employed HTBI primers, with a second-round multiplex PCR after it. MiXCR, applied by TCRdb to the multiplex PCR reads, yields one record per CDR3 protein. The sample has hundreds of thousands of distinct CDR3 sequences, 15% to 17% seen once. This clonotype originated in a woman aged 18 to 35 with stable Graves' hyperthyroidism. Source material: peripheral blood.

The CDR3 loop is CASSALQGGYGYTF. The CDR3 DNA follows: TGTGCCAGCAGTGCCCTACAAGGAGGCTATGGCTACACCTTC. V is TRBV6-1 and J is TRBJ1-2; D gene ambiguous. CDR1 and CDR2 from the germline V gene are MNHNS and SASEGT. The CDR3 loop spans 14 amino acids. V was trimmed by 4 bases and J by 4 bases, leaving 13 bases between them.